This T cell receptor beta chain was observed in a study of cytomegalovirus exposure and HLA in healthy donors. The germline V and J ends were trimmed by 5 bases and 4 bases, with 15 bases remaining between them. CDR3 size: 15 residues. Germline V CDR1 and CDR2: MDHEN, SYDVKM. Regarding the study as a whole: The majority of CMV-associated TCR beta chains were reported as apparently HLA-restricted in a later analysis. Immune exposure information comprised only CMV serostatus. The authors enumerated 180 or so TCR beta chains as linked to cytomegalovirus. In a later analysis, HLA-C alleles had the fewest associated TCRs, DRB1 alleles the most.

With 60 Vbeta and 13 Jbeta primers, the PCR was carried out. The data were produced by immunoSEQ multiplex PCR, yet TCRdb's version contains in-frame clones alone and is incomplete. There are some 110,000 clones in the sample; 76% occur only once, and about 16% lies in the top ten. Concerning this clone: Antigen unknown.

Material for sequencing was PBMCs. The clonotype was recovered from a man aged 50 or older in good health and CMV-seropositive. The J gene is TRBJ2-1, the V gene TRBV28; tentatively, D is TRBD1 (7 bases). CDR3 bases: TGTGCCAGCAGTCCCGGTCCAGGGGGGTACAATGAGCAGTTCTTC. Its protein is CASSPGPGGYNEQFF.